The 25 T cell receptor beta chains below come from one sample, sequenced in a study of cytomegalovirus exposure and HLA in healthy donors. Researchers ran the PCR with 60 Vbeta and 13 Jbeta primers. The data were produced by immunoSEQ multiplex PCR, yet TCRdb's version contains in-frame clones alone and is incomplete. Counted here are roughly 100,000 clones, approximately 71% occurring once; the ten biggest clones make up around 9.6%. Sequencing used PBMCs. All receptors come from a male donor in good health and CMV-seropositive.

The chain uses TRBV19 and TRBJ2-7, with 10 bases aligning to TRBD2. This CDR3 has 15 residues. The junction had 6 bases not matched to a gene; V was cut back by 3 bases and J by 4 bases. Germline V gene sequence: CDR1 LNHDA, CDR2 SQIVND (reference sequence). The CDR3 reads CASSMSGRGVYEQYF. For the CDR3, the DNA is TGTGCCAGTAGTATGAGCGGGAGGGGCGTGTACGAGCAGTACTTC.

The chain combines TRBV19 with TRBJ2-5; 8 bases map to TRBD2. CDR1 LNHDA and CDR2 SQIVND come from the germline V gene (reference sequence). With 5 bases clipped from V and 4 bases from J, the junction kept 3 bases outside the gene matches. The CDR3 contains 13 residues. CDR3 in DNA: TGTGCCAGTAGTGACGGGACTAGAGAGACCCAGTACTTC. Its protein product is CASSDGTRETQYF.

This chain links TRBV7-3 with TRBJ2-2, with 8 bases that match TRBD2. The V gene's germline CDR1 is SGHTA and CDR2 FQGTGA. After removal of 5 bases from V and 5 bases from J, the junction contained 7 bases not matched to a gene. The CDR3 runs 15 residues. The CDR3 region is CASSPQRGRTGELFF. DNA for the CDR3: TGTGCCAGCAGCCCCCAGCGGGGGAGGACCGGGGAGCTGTTTTTT.

The chain joins TRBV11-2 to TRBJ2-1; 10 bases match TRBD2. The ends lost 2 bases at V and 0 bases at J; junction bases unmatched: 10. The CDR3 totals 19 residues. Germline V gives CDR1 SGHAT, CDR2 FQNNGV. As DNA, the CDR3 is TGTGCCAGCAGCTTAAGAGGGGGGGTAGCGGGAGGCTCCTACAATGAGCAGTTCTTC. Translated: CASSLRGGVAGGSYNEQFF.

The chain recombines TRBV5-6 with TRBJ2-3; D possibly corresponds to TRBD2 (5 bases). V gave up 4 bases and J gave up 7 bases, with 19 bases separating them. The CDR3 consists of 15 residues. Germline lookup yields CDR1 SGHDT and CDR2 YYEEEE. CDR3 in amino acids: CASSDLEWRTNTQYF. In DNA, the CDR3 is TGTGCCAGCAGCGACTTGGAGTGGAGGACCAATACGCAGTATTTT. The variable domain in full, completed from reference TRBV5-6 and TRBJ2-3, reads DAGVTQSPTHLIKTRGQQVTLRCSPKSGHDTVSWYQQALGQGPQFIFQYYEEEERQRGNFPDRFSGHQFPNYSSELNVNALLLGDSALYLCASSDLEWRTNTQYFGPGTRLTVL.

DNA of the CDR3: TGTGCCAGCAGCTCCCCGTACCAAGAGACCCAGTACTTC. This sequence encodes CASSSPYQETQYF. The J gene is TRBJ2-5, the V gene TRBV11-1; D is unclear. CDR1 is SGHAT, CDR2 FQDESV, per germline (reference sequence). This CDR3 comprises 13 residues. Trimming stripped 4 bases from V and 0 bases from J, with 6 bases between.

The chain uses TRBV6-5 and TRBJ1-3, with D unresolved. V lost 9 bases, J lost 4 bases, and 16 bases lay in between. CDR3 length equals 14 residues. CDR1 is MNHEY, CDR2 SVGAGI, per germline. The CDR3 is CASKWRRIGNTIYF. CDR3 nucleotide sequence: TGTGCCAGTAAGTGGCGGAGAATCGGAAACACCATATATTTT.

About this clone itself: Other DNA sequences in this sample translate to the same CDR3. J is TRBJ2-7 and V is TRBV9; 10 bases are shared with TRBD1. The CDR3 runs 14 residues. Germline CDR1 is SGDLS and CDR2 is YYNGEE. V lost 2 bases and J lost 2; bases outside the gene matches: 1. In DNA, the CDR3 is TGTGCCAGCAGCGTGGGACAGGGGACCTACGAGCAGTACTTC. Protein product: CASSVGQGTYEQYF.

The chain has TRBV7-9 and TRBJ1-4, with 7 bases lining up with TRBD1. CDR1 is SEHNR, CDR2 FQNEAQ, per germline (reference sequence). The CDR3 consists of 17 residues. Trimming removed 5 bases from V and 10 bases from J; junction bases left unmatched: 19. The DNA for the CDR3 is TGTGCCAGCAGCCTTCCGGGAAGGGGGCCCGACGACGGAAAACTGTTTTTT. Translation: CASSLPGRGPDDGKLFF.

The rearrangement uses TRBV7-3 and TRBJ2-3; a possible D gene is TRBD2 (6 bases). Trimming pared 5 bases from V and 0 bases from J, leaving 9 bases between. Germline values: CDR1 SGHTA, CDR2 FQGTGA. CDR3 length: 14 residues. The CDR3 loop is CASSPAGSTDTQYF. The CDR3 DNA reads as TGTGCCAGCAGCCCTGCGGGGAGCACAGATACGCAGTATTTT.

With respect to this clone: This CDR3 is also generated by other DNA sequences in the sample. The rearrangement uses TRBV15 and TRBJ1-3; a weak D match, TRBD1 (6 bases). Deletions cut 5 bases from V and 2 bases from J, with 13 bases between. Germline V gene sequence: CDR1 LNHNV, CDR2 YYDKDF (reference sequence). This CDR3 comprises 15 residues. The CDR3 DNA reads as TGTGCCACCAGCGAAATCAGGACAGCTGGAAACACCATATATTTT. Translation gives CATSEIRTAGNTIYF.

The chain couples TRBV5-1 to TRBJ2-5, with D possibly matching TRBD2 (6 bases). Germline V lookup: CDR1 SGHRS, CDR2 YFSETQ. The CDR3 totals 16 residues. V lost 1 base to trimming and J lost 1 base, with 14 bases between them. In DNA, the CDR3 is TGCGCCAGCAGCTTGACAGTAGGCGGGACCCAAGAGACCCAGTACTTC. This translates into CASSLTVGGTQETQYF.

V and J are TRBV7-2 and TRBJ2-7; maybe TRBD1 (6 bases). This CDR3 region has 15 residues. CDR1 is SGHTA, CDR2 FQGNSA, per germline. V was clipped by 1 base and J by 3 bases, with 13 bases between them. CDR3 protein: CASSLGGGANYEQYF. The CDR3 DNA is TGTGCCAGCAGCTTAGGTGGGGGCGCGAACTACGAGCAGTACTTC. Together with reference TRBV7-2 and TRBJ2-7, the CDR3 gives the full variable domain: GAGVSQSPSNKVTEKGKDVELRCDPISGHTALYWYRQSLGQGLEFLIYFQGNSAPDKSGLPSDRFSAERTGGSVSTLTIQRTQQEDSAVYLCASSLGGGANYEQYFGPGTRLTVT.

This clone was seen once. The chain carries TRBV9 and TRBJ2-2; D remains ambiguous. The germline V gene encodes CDR1 SGDLS and CDR2 YYNGEE. V lost 3 bases and J 5 bases, leaving 5 bases between the germline ends. The CDR3 is 12 residues long. The CDR3 loop is CASSAGTGELFF. The CDR3 nucleotides read TGTGCCAGCAGCGCAGGTACCGGGGAGCTGTTTTTT.

The rearrangement joins TRBV28 to TRBJ1-5; possible D gene TRBD1, 5 bases. The CDR3 length is 14 residues. Germline CDR1 MDHEN, CDR2 SYDVKM. V dropped 4 bases and J dropped 6 bases, with 13 bases sitting between them. DNA for the CDR3: TGTGCCAGCAGTTCCCCAGGGTTGGGTCAGCCCCAGCATTTT. Amino acids: CASSSPGLGQPQHF.

J is TRBJ2-7 and V is TRBV19; 10 bases align to TRBD1. CDR1 is LNHDA and CDR2 is SQIVND in the germline V gene (reference sequence). This CDR3 spans 13 amino acids. After removal of 5 bases from V and 5 bases from J, the junction contained 3 bases not matched to a gene. CDR3 in amino acids: CASSPGQGDEQYF. CDR3 coding DNA: TGTGCCAGTAGTCCCGGACAGGGGGACGAGCAGTACTTC.

The chain links TRBV10-2 to TRBJ1-2; no clear D gene. Trimming pared 4 bases from V and 8 bases from J, leaving 14 bases between. There are 13 residues in the CDR3. CDR1 WSHSY and CDR2 SAAADI come from the germline V gene. CDR3 region: CASSAGVHGGYTF. In nucleotides, the CDR3 is TGCGCCAGCAGTGCCGGTGTCCACGGGGGCTACACCTTC.

DNA for the CDR3: TGTGCCAGCAGCCAAGAGAAAGGGGGAAACACAGATACGCAGTATTTT. The encoded protein is CASSQEKGGNTDTQYF. This chain joins TRBV4-2 and TRBJ2-3; a weak D match, TRBD1 (6 bases). The V gene lost 0 bases and the J gene lost 2 bases, with 12 bases spanning the gap. The germline V gene has CDR1 LGHNA and CDR2 YNFKEQ. The length of the CDR3 is 16 residues.

V usage is TRBV28 and J usage is TRBJ1-2, with 7 bases lining up with TRBD1. With V trimmed by 4 bases and J by 5 bases, 16 bases remained unmatched. Germline lookup yields CDR1 MDHEN and CDR2 SYDVKM. CDR3 length: 17 amino acids. CDR3 nucleotide sequence: TGTGCCAGCAGTTCACCGGGGACAGCTCCTTTGGGTTATGGCTACACCTTC. Translated: CASSSPGTAPLGYGYTF.

This chain uses TRBV28 with TRBJ2-3; 9 bases line up with TRBD2. Trimming at V came to 4 bases and at J to 4 bases, leaving 6 bases not matched to a gene. Germline V gene lookup returns CDR1 MDHEN and CDR2 SYDVKM. The CDR3 consists of 15 residues. The CDR3 region is CASSSPSGISDTQYF. The CDR3 coding sequence is TGTGCCAGCAGTTCCCCTAGCGGGATTTCAGATACGCAGTATTTT.

The chain employs TRBV4-2 and TRBJ1-1; no clear D gene. The CDR3 has 14 amino acids. Germline V CDR1 and CDR2: LGHNA, YNFKEQ. The V gene lost 2 bases and the J gene lost 6 bases, with 13 bases spanning the gap. The CDR3 region is CASSQTRSGPEAFF. The CDR3 nucleotides read TGTGCCAGCAGCCAAACCCGTTCAGGCCCTGAAGCTTTCTTT.

The chain combines TRBV5-1 with TRBJ2-5; D might be TRBD1 (6 bases). The V gene lost 3 bases and the J gene lost 1 base, with 13 bases spanning the gap. Germline assignment: CDR1 SGHRS and CDR2 YFSETQ. CDR3 length: 15 amino acids. CDR3 DNA: TGCGCCAGCAGCTCCTGGACAGTCCGCCAAGAGACCCAGTACTTC. This encodes CASSSWTVRQETQYF. Drawing the rest from reference TRBV5-1 and TRBJ2-5, the complete variable domain is KAGVTQTPRYLIKTRGQQVTLSCSPISGHRSVSWYQQTPGQGLQFLFEYFSETQRNKGNFPGRFSGRQFSNSRSEMNVSTLELGDSALYLCASSSWTVRQETQYFGPGTRLLVL.

The chain carries TRBV18 and TRBJ2-4; D unresolved. The CDR3 runs 18 residues. Germline-derived CDR1 and CDR2 are KGHSH and LQKENI. V was clipped by 3 bases and J by 0 bases, with 18 bases between them. This chain's CDR3 is CASSPNGEFPLAKNIQYF. The CDR3 nucleotides read TGTGCCAGCTCACCGAACGGAGAATTCCCGCTAGCCAAAAACATTCAGTACTTC.

The chain employs TRBV9 and TRBJ2-2, with TRBD2 matching over 7 bases. There are 17 residues in the CDR3. Germline V CDR1 and CDR2: SGDLS, YYNGEE. V was clipped by 0 bases and J by 6 bases; unmatched bases: 11. CDR3 in DNA: TGTGCCAGCAGCGTAGGACTAGCCGGAGGTGTAGCCGGGGAGCTGTTTTTT. As protein: CASSVGLAGGVAGELFF.

This clone was recorded a few times. This sequence joins TRBV7-2 and TRBJ1-5; TRBD1 is a possible D gene (6 bases). Between the trimmed V and J ends, which lost 5 bases and 0 bases, there was a span of 14 bases. The germline gives CDR1 SGHTA, CDR2 FQGNSA. This CDR3 has 16 residues. As DNA, the CDR3 is TGTGCCAGCAGCCCAGCCGGGACACCTAGCAATCAGCCCCAGCATTTT. Translation: CASSPAGTPSNQPQHF.